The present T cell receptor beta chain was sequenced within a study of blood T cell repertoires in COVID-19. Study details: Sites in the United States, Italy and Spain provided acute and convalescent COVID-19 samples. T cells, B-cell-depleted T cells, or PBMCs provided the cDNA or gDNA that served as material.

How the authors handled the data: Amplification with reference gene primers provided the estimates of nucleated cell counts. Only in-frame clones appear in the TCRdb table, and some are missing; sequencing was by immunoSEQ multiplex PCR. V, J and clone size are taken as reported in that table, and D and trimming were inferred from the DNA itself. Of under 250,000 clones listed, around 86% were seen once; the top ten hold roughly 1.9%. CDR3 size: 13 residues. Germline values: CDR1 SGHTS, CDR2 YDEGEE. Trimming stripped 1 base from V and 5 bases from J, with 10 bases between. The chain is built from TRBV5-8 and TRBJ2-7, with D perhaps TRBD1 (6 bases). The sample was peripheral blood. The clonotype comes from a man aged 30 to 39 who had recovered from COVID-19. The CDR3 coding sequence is TGTGCCAGCAGCTTGAGAGGGGGACACGAGCAGTACTTC. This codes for CASSLRGGHEQYF.